The 31 T cell receptor beta chains below were found in one sample sequenced in a study of blood T cell repertoires in COVID-19. The method was immunoSEQ multiplex PCR; TCRdb's version includes in-frame clones alone and lacks a portion of them. The data contain 200,000 to 250,000 clones, around three quarters of them singletons. The specimen sequenced was peripheral blood. All receptors derive from an older woman with acute or convalescent COVID-19.

This chain joins TRBV23-1 and TRBJ2-5, with D uncertain. TRBV23-1 qualifies as an ORF whose function is uncertain. The CDR3 loop spans 12 amino acids. V was shortened by 0 bases and J by 5 bases, with 4 bases between the two germline ends. The CDR3 reads CASSQSGETQYF. For the CDR3, the DNA is TGCGCCAGCAGTCAATCGGGCGAGACCCAGTACTTC.

The chain combines TRBV2 with TRBJ1-1, with 8 bases fitting TRBD1. The ends lost 6 bases at V and 4 bases at J; junction bases unmatched: 1. This CDR3 contains 12 residues. Per the germline V gene, CDR1 is SNHLY and CDR2 is FYNNEI. This CDR3 reads CASRDRVTEAFF. The CDR3 region has the DNA TGTGCCAGCAGGGACAGGGTCACTGAAGCTTTCTTT.

The rearrangement uses TRBV20-1 and TRBJ1-2, with D possibly TRBD1 on 5 matching bases. The CDR3 length is 11 residues. The V gene lost 5 bases and the J gene lost 6 bases, with 10 bases spanning the gap. Germline V gene sequence: CDR1 DFQATT, CDR2 SNEGSKA (reference sequence). The CDR3 loop reads CSAGGFDGYTF. Here the CDR3 DNA reads TGCAGTGCTGGGGGGTTTGATGGCTACACCTTC.

The V call is TRBV5-4, the J call TRBJ1-6; weak D call: TRBD1 (6 bases). Germline loops: CDR1 SGHNT, CDR2 YYREEE (reference sequence). The V end was cut by 3 bases, the J end by 14 bases, with 15 bases between. The CDR3 is 13 residues long. CDR3 DNA: TGTGCCAGCAGCTCGCTCCGGGGGGACACCCTCCACTTT. Translated: CASSSLRGDTLHF.

This chain connects TRBV5-6 to TRBJ2-1; TRBD1 might be the D (7 bases). V dropped 0 bases and J dropped 4 bases, with 11 bases sitting between them. The CDR3 runs 15 residues. Germline CDR1 reads SGHDT; CDR2 reads YYEEEE. CDR3: CASSLGGTDYNEQFF. The CDR3 nucleotides are TGTGCCAGCAGCTTGGGCGGGACAGATTACAATGAGCAGTTCTTC.

The CDR3 DNA follows: TGTGCCAGCAGAATCCTATCACAGGGCTTCAATGAGCAGTTCTTC. Translation: CASRILSQGFNEQFF. The rearrangement uses TRBV7-2 and TRBJ2-1; TRBD1 might be the D (6 bases). The V and J ends lost 6 bases and 6 bases respectively, with 18 bases between them. The CDR3 length is 15 residues. CDR1 SGHTA and CDR2 FQGNSA come from the germline V gene.

This clone has a single count. The chain combines TRBV12-5 with TRBJ2-5, with 9 bases lining up with TRBD1. The CDR3 has 13 amino acids. V lost 9 bases to trimming and J lost 5 bases; unmatched junction nucleotides: 7. Germline loops: CDR1 LGHNT, CDR2 FRNRAP. The DNA for the CDR3 is TGTGCTAGCGTACAGGGGGCCGGGGAGACCCAGTACTTC. Translation: CASVQGAGETQYF. Supplemented by reference TRBV12-5 and TRBJ2-5, the full variable domain reads DARVTQTPRHKVTEMGQEVTMRCQPILGHNTVFWYRQTMMQGLELLAYFRNRAPLDDSGMPKDRFSAEMPDATLATLKIQPSEPRDSAVYFCASVQGAGETQYFGPGTRLLVL.

V is TRBV23-1 and J is TRBJ2-6; maybe TRBD1 (6 bases). TRBV23-1 belongs to the ORF category, with a function that is uncertain. CDR3 length: 16 amino acids. Deletions cut 7 bases from V and 0 bases from J, with 13 bases between. The CDR3 coding sequence is TGCGCCAGCAACGAAAAGGGGGACTCTGGGGCCAACGTCCTGACTTTC. Protein product: CASNEKGDSGANVLTF.

This clone showed up just once. The V call is TRBV7-2, the J call TRBJ1-1; D remains ambiguous. The germline CDR1 and CDR2 sequences are SGHTA and FQGNSA. The CDR3 sequence is 16 residues long. V lost 5 bases to trimming and J lost 3 bases, with 19 bases between them. The CDR3 nucleotides read TGTGCCAGCAGCCCAGTATATAAACGGGGTTACACTGAAGCTTTCTTT. Amino acids: CASSPVYKRGYTEAFF.

The V gene is TRBV10-2, the J gene TRBJ2-1, with 10 bases fitting TRBD2. With 3 bases clipped from V and 6 bases from J, the junction kept 5 bases outside the gene matches. Germline values: CDR1 WSHSY, CDR2 SAAADI. CDR3 size: 15 residues. CDR3 DNA sequence: TGCGCCAGCAGTGATAAACTAGCGGGGATCAATGAGCAGTTCTTC. Translating gives CASSDKLAGINEQFF.

This chain joins TRBV5-5 and TRBJ1-3; D ambiguous. Trimming left V 0 bases short and J 9 bases short, with 16 bases between. The CDR3 is made up of 15 amino acids. Looked up from germline, CDR1 is SGHKS and CDR2 is YYEKEE (reference sequence). The chain's CDR3 is CASSLAPTTEGTIYF. CDR3 sequence (DNA): TGTGCCAGCAGCTTGGCCCCGACAACCGAAGGCACCATATATTTT.

Notes on this clone: Other DNA sequences within the sample encode an identical CDR3. CDR3 residues: CASSLGLYNEQFF. The CDR3 DNA reads as TGTGCCAGCAGCTTAGGGCTGTACAATGAGCAGTTCTTC. The chain couples TRBV11-2 to TRBJ2-1; no clear D gene. CDR1 and CDR2 from the germline V gene are SGHAT and FQNNGV. V was shortened by 1 base and J by 4 bases, with 5 bases between the two germline ends. CDR3 length: 13 amino acids. The variable domain in full, completed from reference TRBV11-2 and TRBJ2-1, reads EAGVAQSPRYKIIEKRQSVAFWCNPISGHATLYWYQQILGQGPKLLIQFQNNGVVDDSQLPKDRFSAERLKGVDSTLKIQPAKLEDSAVYLCASSLGLYNEQFFGPGTRLTVL.

This clone came up many times. CDR3 region: CASSPQGAGYEQYF. The DNA for the CDR3 is TGTGCCAGCTCACCACAGGGGGCAGGGTACGAGCAGTACTTC. The V and J genes are TRBV18 and TRBJ2-7, with 7 bases that match TRBD1. Trimming removed 1 base from V and 4 bases from J; junction bases left unmatched: 4. The CDR3 is made up of 14 amino acids. Germline assignment: CDR1 KGHSH and CDR2 LQKENI.

The chain recombines TRBV14 with TRBJ2-1; 7 bases agree with TRBD1. This CDR3 spans 16 amino acids. The V gene's germline CDR1 is SGHDN and CDR2 FVKESK. J was trimmed by 10 bases and V by 4 bases; bases with no gene match: 16. CDR3 nucleotides: TGTGCCAGCAGCCGACGGGGACAGCTGGGTTCGGGGGAGCAGTTCTTC. Amino acids: CASSRRGQLGSGEQFF.

This chain connects TRBV6-1 to TRBJ1-2; weak D call: TRBD1 (5 bases). The CDR3 contains 15 residues. Germline CDR1 reads MNHNS; CDR2 reads SASEGT. Trimming pared 2 bases from V and 3 bases from J, leaving 13 bases between. CDR3 region: CASSEPSRVDYGYTF. In DNA, the CDR3 is TGTGCCAGCAGTGAACCAAGCAGGGTTGACTATGGCTACACCTTC.

V and J are TRBV3-1 (or the pseudogene TRBV3-2) and TRBJ2-1; maybe TRBD1 (6 bases). The V gene's germline CDR1 is LGHDT and CDR2 YNNKEL (reference sequence). V gave up 1 base and J gave up 5 bases, with 12 bases separating them. The length of the CDR3 is 15 residues. In DNA, the CDR3 is TGTGCCAGCAGCCAAGGGGGGCAGGGTCACAATGAGCAGTTCTTC. As protein: CASSQGGQGHNEQFF.

The table lists this clone with a few counts. The rearrangement joins TRBV6-2 or TRBV6-3 to TRBJ2-1, with TRBD2 as a possible D gene (6 bases). Germline CDR1 is MNHEY and CDR2 is SVGEGT. The CDR3 consists of 15 residues. V was pared by 5 bases and J by 0 bases, with 11 bases between. Written as DNA, the CDR3 is TGTGCCAGCAGTAGGGACTCTTTCTCCTACAATGAGCAGTTCTTC. Encoded protein: CASSRDSFSYNEQFF.

The chain combines TRBV6-6 with TRBJ1-2; D is unresolved. Trimming took off 0 bases at V and 6 bases at J, with 8 bases between the two ends. CDR1 and CDR2 (germline): MNHNY, SVGAGI (reference sequence). The CDR3 is 13 residues long. CDR3 residues: CASSYSAQDGYTF. The CDR3 nucleotides are TGTGCCAGCAGTTACTCGGCTCAGGATGGCTACACCTTC.

This chain uses TRBV6-2 or TRBV6-3 with TRBJ2-1, with 8 bases aligning to TRBD2. Trimming at V came to 4 bases and at J to 1 base, leaving 3 bases not matched to a gene. Germline V gene sequence: CDR1 MNHEY, CDR2 SVGEGT. The CDR3 sequence is 15 residues long. DNA for the CDR3: TGTGCCAGCAGTTTTGCGGGGGGATCCTACAATGAGCAGTTCTTC. This sequence encodes CASSFAGGSYNEQFF.

J is TRBJ1-2 and V is TRBV12-3 or TRBV12-4; D gene ambiguous. Trimming stripped 2 bases from V and 8 bases from J, with 9 bases between. This CDR3 region has 12 residues. The CDR3 DNA is TGTGCCAGCAGTTTACGTGAGCGGGGCTACACCTTC. This codes for CASSLRERGYTF.

The genes are TRBV6-1 and TRBJ2-5, with 13 positions matching TRBD2. CDR3 size: 16 residues. Germline assignment: CDR1 MNHNS and CDR2 SASEGT. The ends lost 2 bases at V and 6 bases at J; junction bases unmatched: 6. Here the CDR3 DNA reads TGTGCCAGCAGTGAAAGGACTAGCGGGGGTGCGAAGACCCAGTACTTC. Translated, it gives CASSERTSGGAKTQYF.

This chain connects TRBV2 to TRBJ2-3, with TRBD2 as a possible D gene (7 bases). The CDR3 runs 15 residues. Germline V gene data show CDR1 as SNHLY and CDR2 as FYNNEI. Trimming stripped 3 bases from V and 4 bases from J, with 14 bases between. The CDR3 DNA reads as TGTGCCAGCAGTGATTCGGGGGGCAAGGCAGATACGCAGTATTTT. Its translation: CASSDSGGKADTQYF.

J is TRBJ2-7 and V is TRBV15, with 8 bases identical to TRBD2. The germline gives CDR1 LNHNV, CDR2 YYDKDF (reference sequence). Trimming took 5 bases from V and 3 from J; bases not matched to a gene: 9. The CDR3 covers 15 residues. CDR3 DNA sequence: TGTGCCACCAGCGCGACCGGGGGGGTACTCTACGAGCAGTACTTC. Translating gives CATSATGGVLYEQYF.

The rearrangement links TRBV19 to TRBJ1-3, with 7 positions matching TRBD1. Germline CDR1 LNHDA, CDR2 SQIVND (reference sequence). This CDR3 is built from 15 residues. J was trimmed by 0 bases and V by 1 base; bases with no gene match: 0. Written as DNA, the CDR3 is TGTGCCAGTAGTATAGGGGACAGCTCTGGAAACACCATATATTTT. Amino acid sequence: CASSIGDSSGNTIYF.

The chain carries TRBV30 and TRBJ1-2; a weak D match, TRBD1 (5 bases). V was clipped by 2 bases and J by 4 bases, with 11 bases between them. The CDR3 loop spans 13 amino acids. Germline lookup yields CDR1 GTSNPN and CDR2 SVGIG (reference sequence). The CDR3 DNA is TGTGCCTGGAGTCCGACAGTCCGCTATGGCTACACCTTC. It yields the protein CAWSPTVRYGYTF. Full variable domain (outside the CDR3, taken from reference TRBV30 and TRBJ1-2): SQTIHQWPATLVQPVGSPLSLECTVEGTSNPNLYWYRQAAGRGLQLLFYSVGIGQISSEVPQNLSASRPQDRQFILSSKKLLLSDSGFYLCAWSPTVRYGYTFGSGTRLTVV.

The chain couples TRBV25-1 to TRBJ1-2; 8 nucleotides match TRBD1. Unmatched junction bases numbered 11, after V lost 7 bases and J lost 7 bases. The CDR3 contains 14 residues. Germline lookup yields CDR1 MGHDK and CDR2 SYGVNS. CDR3 sequence (DNA): TGTGCCAGCACCCTTGACCCCAGGGGGCTTGGCTACACCTTC. It yields the protein CASTLDPRGLGYTF.

The chain recombines TRBV2 with TRBJ2-3; 10 positions match TRBD2. The CDR3 is 19 amino acids. Unmatched junction bases numbered 15, after V lost 5 bases and J lost 1 base. Germline V gene lookup returns CDR1 SNHLY and CDR2 FYNNEI. The CDR3: CASSSPLAGENYRTDTQYF. The CDR3 nucleotides read TGTGCCAGCAGTTCCCCTCTAGCGGGGGAGAACTATCGCACAGATACGCAGTATTTT.

J is TRBJ2-7 and V is TRBV5-1, with TRBD2 as a possible D gene (6 bases). The length of the CDR3 is 15 residues. Trimming pared 4 bases from V and 3 bases from J, leaving 17 bases between. The germline V gene has CDR1 SGHRS and CDR2 YFSETQ. The CDR3 nucleotides are TGCGCCAGCAGCCCTAGCGCGGGGTCGTACTACGAGCAGTACTTC. It translates to CASSPSAGSYYEQYF.

J is TRBJ1-6 and V is TRBV6-1, with D possibly matching TRBD1 (6 bases). V was pared by 3 bases and J by 5 bases, with 14 bases between. The CDR3 has 16 residues. CDR1 is MNHNS, CDR2 SASEGT, per germline. The DNA of the CDR3 is TGTGCCAGCAGTGACCCTTCCCAGGGGAATAATTCACCCCTCCACTTT. Protein product: CASSDPSQGNNSPLHF.

This clone was observed a few times. The chain has TRBV5-1 and TRBJ1-1; 7 bases are a match to TRBD1. Germline V CDR1 and CDR2: SGHRS, YFSETQ. The CDR3 totals 16 residues. J lost 11 bases, V lost 1 base, and 17 bases had no gene match. In DNA, the CDR3 is TGCGCCAGCAGCTTGACAGGGAGTGGGACAGTCAGTTCGGCTTTCTTT. Protein product: CASSLTGSGTVSSAFF. The full variable domain, with the rest looked up from reference TRBV5-1 and TRBJ1-1, is KAGVTQTPRYLIKTRGQQVTLSCSPISGHRSVSWYQQTPGQGLQFLFEYFSETQRNKGNFPGRFSGRQFSNSRSEMNVSTLELGDSALYLCASSLTGSGTVSSAFFGQGTRLTVV.

The chain combines TRBV18 with TRBJ2-1, with D possibly TRBD1 on 6 matching bases. This CDR3 is built from 13 residues. V was cut by 4 bases and J by 10 bases, with 14 bases left in between. Looked up from germline, CDR1 is KGHSH and CDR2 is LQKENI. CDR3 residues: CASSQGGIREQFF. The CDR3 bases are TGTGCCAGCTCACAAGGGGGAATCCGCGAGCAGTTCTTC.